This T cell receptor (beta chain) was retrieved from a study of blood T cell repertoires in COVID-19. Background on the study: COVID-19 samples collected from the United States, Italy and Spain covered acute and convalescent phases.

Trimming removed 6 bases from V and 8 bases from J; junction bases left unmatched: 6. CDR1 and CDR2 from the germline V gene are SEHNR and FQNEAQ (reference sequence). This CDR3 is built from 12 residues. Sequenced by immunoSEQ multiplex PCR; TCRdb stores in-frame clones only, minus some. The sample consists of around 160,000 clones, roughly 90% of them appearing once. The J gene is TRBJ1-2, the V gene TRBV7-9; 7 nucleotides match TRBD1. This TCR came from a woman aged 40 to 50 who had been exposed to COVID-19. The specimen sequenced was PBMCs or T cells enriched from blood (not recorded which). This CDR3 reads CASSSYRGGYTF. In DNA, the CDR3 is TGTGCCAGCAGTTCCTACAGGGGCGGCTACACCTTC.